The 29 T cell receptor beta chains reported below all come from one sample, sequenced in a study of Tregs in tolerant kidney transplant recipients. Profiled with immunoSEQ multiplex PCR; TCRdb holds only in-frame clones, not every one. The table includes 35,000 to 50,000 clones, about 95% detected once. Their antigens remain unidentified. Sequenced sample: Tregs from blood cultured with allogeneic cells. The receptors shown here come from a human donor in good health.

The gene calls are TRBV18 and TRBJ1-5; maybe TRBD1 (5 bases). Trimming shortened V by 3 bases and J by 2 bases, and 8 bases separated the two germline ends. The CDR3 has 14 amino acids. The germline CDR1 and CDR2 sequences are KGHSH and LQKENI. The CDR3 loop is CASSPTGGNQPQHF. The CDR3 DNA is TGTGCCAGCTCACCTACAGGTGGCAATCAGCCCCAGCATTTT.

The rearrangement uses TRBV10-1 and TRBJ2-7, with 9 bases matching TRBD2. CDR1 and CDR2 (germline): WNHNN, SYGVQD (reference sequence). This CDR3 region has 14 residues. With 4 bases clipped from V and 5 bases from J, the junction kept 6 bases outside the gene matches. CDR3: CASSVSGSRNEQYF. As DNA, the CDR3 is TGCGCCAGCAGTGTTAGCGGGAGTCGGAACGAGCAGTACTTC.

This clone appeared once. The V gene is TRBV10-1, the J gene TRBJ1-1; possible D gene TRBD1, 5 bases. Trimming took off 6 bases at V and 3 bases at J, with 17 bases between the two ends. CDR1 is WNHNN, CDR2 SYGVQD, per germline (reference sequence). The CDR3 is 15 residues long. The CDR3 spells CASSDGGAGHTEAFF. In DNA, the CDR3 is TGCGCCAGCAGCGACGGAGGGGCCGGGCACACTGAAGCTTTCTTT.

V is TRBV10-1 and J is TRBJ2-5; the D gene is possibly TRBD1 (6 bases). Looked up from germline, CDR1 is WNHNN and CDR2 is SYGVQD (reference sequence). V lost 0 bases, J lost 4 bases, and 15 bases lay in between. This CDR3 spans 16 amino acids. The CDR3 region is CASSESTRPGAETQYF. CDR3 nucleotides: TGCGCCAGCAGTGAGTCGACTCGTCCAGGGGCAGAGACCCAGTACTTC.

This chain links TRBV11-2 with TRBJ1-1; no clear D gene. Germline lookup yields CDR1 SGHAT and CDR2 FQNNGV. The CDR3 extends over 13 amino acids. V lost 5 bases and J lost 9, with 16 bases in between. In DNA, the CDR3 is TGTGCCAGCAGCCTAGCCGTTCCGGGCAAAGCTTTCTTT. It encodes CASSLAVPGKAFF.

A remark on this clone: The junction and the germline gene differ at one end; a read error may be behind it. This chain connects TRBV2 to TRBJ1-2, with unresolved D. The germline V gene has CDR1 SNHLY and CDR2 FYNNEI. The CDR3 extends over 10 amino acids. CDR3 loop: CASSGGYSSF. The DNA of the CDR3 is TGTGCCAGCAGTGGCGGATATTCCTCCTTC. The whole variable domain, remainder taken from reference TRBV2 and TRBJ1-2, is EPEVTQTPSHQVTQMGQEVILRCVPISNHLYFYWYRQILGQKVEFLVSFYNNEISEKSEIFDDQFSVERPDGSNFTLKIRSTKLEDSAMYFCASSGGYSSFGSGTRLTVV.

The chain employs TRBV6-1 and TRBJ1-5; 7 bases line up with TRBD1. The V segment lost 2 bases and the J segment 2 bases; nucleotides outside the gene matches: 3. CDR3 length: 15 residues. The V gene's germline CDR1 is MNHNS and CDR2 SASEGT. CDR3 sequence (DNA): TGTGCCAGCAGTGAATATGACAGGGGCAATCAGCCCCAGCATTTT. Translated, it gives CASSEYDRGNQPQHF.

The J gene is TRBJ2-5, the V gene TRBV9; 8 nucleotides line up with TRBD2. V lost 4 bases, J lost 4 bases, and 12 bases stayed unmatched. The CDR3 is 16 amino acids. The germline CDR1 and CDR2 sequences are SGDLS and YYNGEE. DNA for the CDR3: TGTGCCAGCAGCCTAATAGCGGGGATAGGCGGAGAGACCCAGTACTTC. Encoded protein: CASSLIAGIGGETQYF. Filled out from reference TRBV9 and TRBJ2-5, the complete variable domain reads DSGVTQTPKHLITATGQRVTLRCSPRSGDLSVYWYQQSLDQGLQFLIQYYNGEERAKGNILERFSAQQFPDLHSELNLSSLELGDSALYFCASSLIAGIGGETQYFGPGTRLLVL.

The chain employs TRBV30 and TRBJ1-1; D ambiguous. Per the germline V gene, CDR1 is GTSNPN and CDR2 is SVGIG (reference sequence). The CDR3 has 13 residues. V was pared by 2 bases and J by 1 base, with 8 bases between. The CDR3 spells CAWSREGNTEAFF. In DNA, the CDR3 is TGTGCCTGGAGTCGAGAGGGGAACACTGAAGCTTTCTTT.

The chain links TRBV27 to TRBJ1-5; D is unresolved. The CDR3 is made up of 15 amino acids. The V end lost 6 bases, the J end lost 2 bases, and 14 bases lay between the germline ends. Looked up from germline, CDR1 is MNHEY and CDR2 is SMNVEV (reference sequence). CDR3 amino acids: CASRWTSKGNQPQHF. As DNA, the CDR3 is TGTGCCAGCAGATGGACCTCCAAGGGCAATCAGCCCCAGCATTTT.

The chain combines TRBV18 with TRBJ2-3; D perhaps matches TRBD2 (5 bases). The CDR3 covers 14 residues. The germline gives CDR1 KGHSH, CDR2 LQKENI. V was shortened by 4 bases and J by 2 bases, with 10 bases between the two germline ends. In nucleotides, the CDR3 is TGTGCCAGCTCACGGAGCGGCCCCACAGATACGCAGTATTTT. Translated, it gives CASSRSGPTDTQYF.

The CDR3 coding sequence is TGTGCCAGTAACAACAGGGTCCCTGAGACCCAGTACTTC. It encodes CASNNRVPETQYF. The chain couples TRBV2 to TRBJ2-5, with D perhaps matching TRBD1 (6 bases). The germline gives CDR1 SNHLY, CDR2 FYNNEI. The length of the CDR3 is 13 residues. Trimming cost V 9 bases and J 5 bases, with 16 bases left between them.

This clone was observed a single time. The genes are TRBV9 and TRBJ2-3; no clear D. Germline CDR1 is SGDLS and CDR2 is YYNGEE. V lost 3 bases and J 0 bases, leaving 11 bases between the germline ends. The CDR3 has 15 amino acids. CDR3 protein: CASSAQGPSTDTQYF. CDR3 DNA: TGTGCCAGCAGCGCACAAGGTCCTAGCACAGATACGCAGTATTTT.

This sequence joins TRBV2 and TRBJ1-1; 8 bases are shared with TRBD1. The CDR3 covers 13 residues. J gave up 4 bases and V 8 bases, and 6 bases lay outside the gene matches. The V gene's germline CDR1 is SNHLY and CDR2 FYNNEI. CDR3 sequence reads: CASAPQGGTEAFF. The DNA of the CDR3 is TGTGCCAGCGCGCCACAGGGGGGCACTGAAGCTTTCTTT.

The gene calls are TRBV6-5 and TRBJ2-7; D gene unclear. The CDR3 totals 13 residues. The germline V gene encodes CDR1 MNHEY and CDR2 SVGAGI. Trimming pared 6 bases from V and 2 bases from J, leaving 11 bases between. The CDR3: CASSPGPAYEQYF. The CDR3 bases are TGTGCCAGCAGCCCTGGTCCTGCCTACGAGCAGTACTTC.

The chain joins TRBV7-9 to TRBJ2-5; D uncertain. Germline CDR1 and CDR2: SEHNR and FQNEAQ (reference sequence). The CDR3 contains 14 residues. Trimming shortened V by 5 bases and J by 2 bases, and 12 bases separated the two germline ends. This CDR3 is CASSPPHLQETQYF. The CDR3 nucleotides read TGTGCCAGCAGCCCTCCCCATCTTCAAGAGACCCAGTACTTC.

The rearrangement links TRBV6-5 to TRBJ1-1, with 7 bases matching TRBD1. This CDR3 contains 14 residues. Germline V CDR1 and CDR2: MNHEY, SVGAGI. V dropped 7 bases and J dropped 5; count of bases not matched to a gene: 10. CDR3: CASIPGQWGTEAFF. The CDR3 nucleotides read TGTGCCAGCATCCCGGGACAGTGGGGAACTGAAGCTTTCTTT.

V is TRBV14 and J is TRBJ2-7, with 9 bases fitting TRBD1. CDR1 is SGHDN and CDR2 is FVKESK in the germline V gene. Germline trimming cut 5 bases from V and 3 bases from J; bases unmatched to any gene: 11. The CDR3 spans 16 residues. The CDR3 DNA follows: TGTGCCAGCAGCACCAGACAGGGGGGAATTTTCTACGAGCAGTACTTC. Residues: CASSTRQGGIFYEQYF. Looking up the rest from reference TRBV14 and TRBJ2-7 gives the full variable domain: EAGVTQFPSHSVIEKGQTVTLRCDPISGHDNLYWYRRVMGKEIKFLLHFVKESKQDESGMPNNRFLAERTGGTYSTLKVQPAELEDSGVYFCASSTRQGGIFYEQYFGPGTRLTVT.

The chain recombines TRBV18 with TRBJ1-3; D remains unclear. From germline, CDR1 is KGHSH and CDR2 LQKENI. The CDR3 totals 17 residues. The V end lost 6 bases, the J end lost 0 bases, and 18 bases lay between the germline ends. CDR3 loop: CASSPQSGRSSGNTIYF. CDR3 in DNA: TGTGCCAGCTCTCCCCAGAGCGGAAGGAGCTCTGGAAACACCATATATTTT.

CDR3 amino acids: CASSITRGYEQFF. The CDR3 nucleotides read TGTGCCAGTAGTATAACCAGGGGCTATGAGCAGTTCTTC. The gene calls are TRBV19 and TRBJ2-1; D perhaps matches TRBD1 (6 bases). The ends were cut back, 2 bases at V and 8 bases at J, with 10 bases in the middle. The CDR3 consists of 13 residues. Germline V gene data show CDR1 as LNHDA and CDR2 as SQIVND (reference sequence).

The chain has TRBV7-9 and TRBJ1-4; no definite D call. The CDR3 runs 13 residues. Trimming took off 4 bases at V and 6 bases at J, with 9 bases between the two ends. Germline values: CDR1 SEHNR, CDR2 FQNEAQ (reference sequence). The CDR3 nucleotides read TGTGCCAGCAGCTCGGGCCCAGATGAAAAACTGTTTTTT. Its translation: CASSSGPDEKLFF. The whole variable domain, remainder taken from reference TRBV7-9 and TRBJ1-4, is DTGVSQNPRHKITKRGQNVTFRCDPISEHNRLYWYRQTLGQGPEFLTYFQNEAQLEKSRLLSDRFSAERPKGSFSTLEIQRTEQGDSAMYLCASSSGPDEKLFFGSGTQLSVL.

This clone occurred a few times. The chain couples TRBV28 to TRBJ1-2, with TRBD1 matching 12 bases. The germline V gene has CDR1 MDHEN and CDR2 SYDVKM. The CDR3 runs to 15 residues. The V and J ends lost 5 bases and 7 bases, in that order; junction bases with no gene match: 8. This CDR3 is CASSPPGTGGSGYTF. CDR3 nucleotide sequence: TGTGCCAGCAGTCCCCCCGGGACAGGGGGCTCTGGCTACACCTTC.

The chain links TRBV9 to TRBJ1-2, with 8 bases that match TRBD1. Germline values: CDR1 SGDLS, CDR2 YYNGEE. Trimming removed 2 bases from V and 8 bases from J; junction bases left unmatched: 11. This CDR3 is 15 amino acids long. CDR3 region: CASSVGQGALSGYTF. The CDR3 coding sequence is TGTGCCAGCAGCGTGGGGCAGGGGGCCCTTTCGGGCTACACCTTC.

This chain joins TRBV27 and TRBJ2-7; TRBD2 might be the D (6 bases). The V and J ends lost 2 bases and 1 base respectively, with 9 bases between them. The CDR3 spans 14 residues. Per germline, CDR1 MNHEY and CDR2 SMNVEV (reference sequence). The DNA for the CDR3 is TGTGCCAGCAGTTTACTAGGACTATCCTACGAGCAGTACTTC. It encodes CASSLLGLSYEQYF.

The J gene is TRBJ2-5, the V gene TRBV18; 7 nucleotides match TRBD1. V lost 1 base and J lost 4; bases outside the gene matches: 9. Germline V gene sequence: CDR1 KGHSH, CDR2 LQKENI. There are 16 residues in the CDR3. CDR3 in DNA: TGTGCCAGCTCACCACGGACAGGTTTGAAGGGAGAGACCCAGTACTTC. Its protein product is CASSPRTGLKGETQYF.

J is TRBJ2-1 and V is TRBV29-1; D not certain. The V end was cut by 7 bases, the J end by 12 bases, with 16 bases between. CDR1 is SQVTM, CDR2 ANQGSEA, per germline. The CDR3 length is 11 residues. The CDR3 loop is CSAQPVNGQFF. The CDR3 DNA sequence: TGCAGCGCGCAGCCCGTCAACGGGCAGTTCTTC.

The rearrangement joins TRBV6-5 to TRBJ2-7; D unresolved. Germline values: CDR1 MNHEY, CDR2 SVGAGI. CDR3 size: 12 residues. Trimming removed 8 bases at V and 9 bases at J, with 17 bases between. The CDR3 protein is CASQSPGHAQYF. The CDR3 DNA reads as TGTGCCAGCCAAAGTCCAGGTCACGCGCAGTACTTC.

Here the CDR3 reads CASSSHRGRTVEQYF. The DNA of the CDR3 is TGTGCCAGCAGTTCTCACAGGGGGCGAACGGTCGAGCAGTACTTC. V and J are TRBV27 and TRBJ2-7; 9 nucleotides agree with TRBD1. Germline CDR1 is MNHEY and CDR2 is SMNVEV (reference sequence). J was trimmed by 6 bases and V by 4 bases; bases with no gene match: 10. CDR3 length equals 15 residues.

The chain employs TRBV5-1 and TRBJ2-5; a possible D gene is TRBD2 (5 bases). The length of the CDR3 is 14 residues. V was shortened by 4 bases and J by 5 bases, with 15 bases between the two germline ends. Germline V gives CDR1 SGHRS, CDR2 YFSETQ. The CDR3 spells CASSPRGSWETQYF. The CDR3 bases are TGCGCCAGCAGCCCTCGCGGGTCGTGGGAGACCCAGTACTTC. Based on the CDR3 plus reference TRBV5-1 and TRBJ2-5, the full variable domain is KAGVTQTPRYLIKTRGQQVTLSCSPISGHRSVSWYQQTPGQGLQFLFEYFSETQRNKGNFPGRFSGRQFSNSRSEMNVSTLELGDSALYLCASSPRGSWETQYFGPGTRLLVL.